This T cell receptor beta chain comes out of a study of OX40 agonist ivuxolimab in advanced cancers. Study details: Across the patients, intravenous ivuxolimab was delivered every 2 weeks at 0.01 to 10 mg/kg.

The CDR3 is 11 residues long. V lost 1 base to trimming and J lost 4 bases, with 3 bases between them. Looked up from germline, CDR1 is GTSNPN and CDR2 is SVGIG (reference sequence). Produced via immunoSEQ multiplex PCR; TCRdb's table is partial and in-frame only. Of about 100,000 clones listed, around 93% are singletons. Worth noting for this clone: What it recognizes is unknown.

Study conclusions and caveats: There were also nonresponders showing low normalized T-cell clonal expansion.

The starting material was CD4+ or CD8+ T cells sorted from blood, obtained in a trial of the OX40 agonist ivuxolimab. This chain joins TRBV30 and TRBJ2-3; D remains ambiguous. The sequence was obtained from an adult with an advanced solid tumor such as melanoma, head and neck, liver or kidney cancer. The CDR3 bases are TGTGCCTGGAGTGCGGCAGATACGCAGTATTTT. Its protein product is CAWSAADTQYF.